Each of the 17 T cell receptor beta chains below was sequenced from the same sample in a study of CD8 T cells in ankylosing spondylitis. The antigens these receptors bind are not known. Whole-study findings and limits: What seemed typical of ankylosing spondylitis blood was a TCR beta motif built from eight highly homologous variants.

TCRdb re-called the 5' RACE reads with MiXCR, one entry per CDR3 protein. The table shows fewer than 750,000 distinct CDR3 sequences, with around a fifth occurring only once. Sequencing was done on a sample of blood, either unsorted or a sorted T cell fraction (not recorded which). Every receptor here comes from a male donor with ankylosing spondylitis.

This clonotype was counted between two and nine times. The CDR3 protein is CASSLGVWATGGLETQYF. Written as DNA, the CDR3 is TGTGCCAGCAGTTTGGGGGTTTGGGCGACAGGGGGCTTAGAGACCCAGTACTTC. The chain recombines TRBV12-3 or TRBV12-4 with TRBJ2-5; TRBD1 matches at 10 bases. The CDR3 has 18 amino acids. J lost 4 bases, V lost 3 bases, and 14 bases had no gene match.

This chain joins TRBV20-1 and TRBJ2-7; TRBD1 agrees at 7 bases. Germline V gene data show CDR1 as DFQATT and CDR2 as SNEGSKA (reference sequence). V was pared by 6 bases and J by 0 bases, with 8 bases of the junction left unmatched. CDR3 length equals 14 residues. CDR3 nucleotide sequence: TGCAGTGCCATCAGCCGGACAGGCTCCTACGAGCAGTACTTC. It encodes CSAISRTGSYEQYF.

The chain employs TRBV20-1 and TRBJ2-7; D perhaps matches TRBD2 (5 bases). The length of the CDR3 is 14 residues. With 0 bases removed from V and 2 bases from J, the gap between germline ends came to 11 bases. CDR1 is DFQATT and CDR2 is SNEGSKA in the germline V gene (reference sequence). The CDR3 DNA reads TGCAGTGCTAGAGAAGAGGGAAGGGCCTACGAGCAGTACTTC. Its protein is CSAREEGRAYEQYF.

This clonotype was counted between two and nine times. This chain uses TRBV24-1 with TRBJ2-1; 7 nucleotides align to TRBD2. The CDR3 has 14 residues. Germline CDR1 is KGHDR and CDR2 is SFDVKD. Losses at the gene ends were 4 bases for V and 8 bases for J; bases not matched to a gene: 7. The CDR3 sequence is CATSDLGLGYEQFF. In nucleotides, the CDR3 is TGTGCCACCAGTGACCTCGGACTAGGCTATGAGCAGTTCTTC.

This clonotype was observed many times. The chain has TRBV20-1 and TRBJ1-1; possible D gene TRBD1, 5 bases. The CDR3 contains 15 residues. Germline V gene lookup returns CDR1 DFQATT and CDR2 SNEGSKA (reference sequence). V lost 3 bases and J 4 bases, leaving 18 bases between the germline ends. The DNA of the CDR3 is TGCAGTGCTAGCCGGGCTGGAGGGGCGGGCACTGAAGCTTTCTTT. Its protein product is CSASRAGGAGTEAFF.

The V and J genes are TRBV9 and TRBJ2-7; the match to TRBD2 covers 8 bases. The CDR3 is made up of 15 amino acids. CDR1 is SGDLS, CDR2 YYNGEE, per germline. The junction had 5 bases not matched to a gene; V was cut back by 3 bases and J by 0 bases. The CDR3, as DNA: TGTGCCAGCAGCGCCGGGGGGGCGAGCTCCTACGAGCAGTACTTC. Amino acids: CASSAGGASSYEQYF.

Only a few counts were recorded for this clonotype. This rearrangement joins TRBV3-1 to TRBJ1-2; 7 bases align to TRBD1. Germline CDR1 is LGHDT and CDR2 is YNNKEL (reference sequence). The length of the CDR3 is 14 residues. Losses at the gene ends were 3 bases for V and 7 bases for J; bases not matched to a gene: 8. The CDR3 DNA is TGTGCCAGCAGCCAGGGACAGCTAAGGGGTGGCTACACCTTC. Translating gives CASSQGQLRGGYTF.

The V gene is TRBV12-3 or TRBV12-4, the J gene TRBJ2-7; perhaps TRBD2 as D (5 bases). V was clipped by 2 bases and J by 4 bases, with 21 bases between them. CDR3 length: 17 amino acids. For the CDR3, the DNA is TGTGCCAGCAGTTTAAAATATCGGGGTCTAGTACGGTACGAGCAGTACTTC. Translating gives CASSLKYRGLVRYEQYF.

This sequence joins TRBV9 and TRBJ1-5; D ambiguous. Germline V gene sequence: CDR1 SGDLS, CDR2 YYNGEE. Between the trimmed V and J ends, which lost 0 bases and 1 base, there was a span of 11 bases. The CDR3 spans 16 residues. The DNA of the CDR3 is TGTGCCAGCAGCGTAGCTCGGAAGGACAGCAATCAGCCCCAGCATTTT. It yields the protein CASSVARKDSNQPQHF.

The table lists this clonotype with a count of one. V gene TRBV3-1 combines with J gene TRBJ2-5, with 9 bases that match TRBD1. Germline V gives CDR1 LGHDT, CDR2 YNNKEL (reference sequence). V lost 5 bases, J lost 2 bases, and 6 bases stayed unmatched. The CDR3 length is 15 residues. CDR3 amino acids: CASSVGTGKQETQYF. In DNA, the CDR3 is TGTGCCAGCAGCGTCGGGACAGGGAAACAAGAGACCCAGTACTTC.

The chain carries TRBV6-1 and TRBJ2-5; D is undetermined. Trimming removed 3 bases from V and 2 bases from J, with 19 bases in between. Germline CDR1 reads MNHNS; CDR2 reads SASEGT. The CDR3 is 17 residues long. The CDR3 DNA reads TGTGCCAGCAGTGACAAGTTGCTCAGCAACTATCAAGAGACCCAGTACTTC. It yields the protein CASSDKLLSNYQETQYF.

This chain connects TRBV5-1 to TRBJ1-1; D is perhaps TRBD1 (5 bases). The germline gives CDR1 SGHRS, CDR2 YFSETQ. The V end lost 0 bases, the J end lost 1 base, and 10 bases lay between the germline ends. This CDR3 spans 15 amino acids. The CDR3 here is CASSLGLGQNTEAFF. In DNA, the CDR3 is TGCGCCAGCAGCTTGGGGTTGGGGCAGAACACTGAAGCTTTCTTT. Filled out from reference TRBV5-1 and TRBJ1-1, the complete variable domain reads KAGVTQTPRYLIKTRGQQVTLSCSPISGHRSVSWYQQTPGQGLQFLFEYFSETQRNKGNFPGRFSGRQFSNSRSEMNVSTLELGDSALYLCASSLGLGQNTEAFFGQGTRLTVV.

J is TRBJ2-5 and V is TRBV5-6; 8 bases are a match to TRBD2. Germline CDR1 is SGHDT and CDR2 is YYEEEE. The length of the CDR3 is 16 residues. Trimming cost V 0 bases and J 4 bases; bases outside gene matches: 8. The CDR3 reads CASSLDGTRIIETQYF. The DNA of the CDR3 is TGTGCCAGCAGCTTGGATGGGACTAGGATTATAGAGACCCAGTACTTC.

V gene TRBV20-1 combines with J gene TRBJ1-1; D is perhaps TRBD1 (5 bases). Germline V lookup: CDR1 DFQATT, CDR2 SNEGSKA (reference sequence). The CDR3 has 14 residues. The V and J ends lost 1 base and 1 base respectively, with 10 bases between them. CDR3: CSARAGIRNTEAFF. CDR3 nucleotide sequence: TGCAGTGCTAGAGCAGGGATAAGGAACACTGAAGCTTTCTTT.

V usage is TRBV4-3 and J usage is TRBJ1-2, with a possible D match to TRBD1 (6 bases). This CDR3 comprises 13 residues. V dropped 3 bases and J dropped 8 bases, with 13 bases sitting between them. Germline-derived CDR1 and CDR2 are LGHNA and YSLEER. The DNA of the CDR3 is TGCGCCAGCAGCCAGTTTCGAGGGGGGGGCTACACCTTC. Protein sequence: CASSQFRGGGYTF.

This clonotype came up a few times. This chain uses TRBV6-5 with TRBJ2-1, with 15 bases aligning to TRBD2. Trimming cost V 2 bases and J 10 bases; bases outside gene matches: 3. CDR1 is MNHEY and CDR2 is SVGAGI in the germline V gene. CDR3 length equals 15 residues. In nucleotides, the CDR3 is TGTGCCAGCAGTTACACTGGGACTAGCGGGAGGGAGCAGTTCTTC. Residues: CASSYTGTSGREQFF.

As DNA, the CDR3 is TGCAGTGCTCACGGAGAGGGTCAAGAGACCCAGTACTTC. This sequence encodes CSAHGEGQETQYF. V is TRBV20-1 and J is TRBJ2-5; a possible D gene is TRBD2 (5 bases). There are 13 residues in the CDR3. Trimming took 5 bases from V and 2 from J, leaving 12 bases between them. CDR1 DFQATT and CDR2 SNEGSKA come from the germline V gene (reference sequence).